This T cell receptor beta chain was sequenced during a study of T-cell memory formation after mild COVID-19. Study findings and constraints: Among contracting clones, CD4+ were mainly CM/EM and CD8+ enriched in EMRA. Pre-infection memory held some responding clones, suggesting pre-existing cross-reactive T cells responded. Unconfirmed was the SARS-CoV-2 specificity of second-wave clones that peaked on day 37.

In germline, CDR1 is SGHNT, CDR2 YENEEA. CDR3 length: 13 amino acids. Trimming left V 6 bases short and J 2 bases short, with 8 bases between. As concerns this clonotype: Its target is unknown.

Using constant-segment primers, 5'RACE produced TCR alpha and TCR beta cDNA libraries carrying sample barcodes and UMIs. From the 5' RACE reads, TCRdb called clonotypes with MiXCR, one entry per CDR3 protein. The table includes a few hundred thousand distinct CDR3 sequences, approximately 15% detected once. The sample was PBMCs or a T cell subset sorted from them (not recorded which). This receptor was identified in a man between 18 and 35 years old who had mild COVID-19 (a few samples of this study predate the infection). Cell type and time point are not known. The rearrangement uses TRBV11-3 and TRBJ2-1; no clear D gene. The CDR3 DNA reads TGTGCCAGCAGTCGAGACGCCTACAATGAGCAGTTCTTC. Protein product: CASSRDAYNEQFF.